This T cell receptor beta chain was captured by sequencing in a study of blood T cell repertoires in COVID-19. The germline V gene has CDR1 SGHDT and CDR2 YYEEEE. The CDR3 consists of 17 residues. Trimming cost V 3 bases and J 0 bases, with 16 bases left between them. The authors' processing: The authors estimated nucleated cell counts from reference gene primer amplification. Some clones are missing from TCRdb's copy, which holds only in-frame ones; the method was immunoSEQ multiplex PCR. V and J calls and clone size come straight from that table; D and trimming were deduced from the DNA. Of 53,000 or so clones detected, 90% appear once; the ten largest clones hold about 6%.

This sequence was found in a man aged 35 to 55 with acute or convalescent COVID-19. V usage is TRBV5-6 and J usage is TRBJ1-3; tentatively, D is TRBD1 (6 bases). Sequences were obtained from peripheral blood. CDR3 DNA sequence: TGTGCCAGCAGCTGGGGGCACATTGGGAGCTCTGGAAACACCATATATTTT. Residues: CASSWGHIGSSGNTIYF. Combining the CDR3 with reference TRBV5-6 and TRBJ1-3 gives the whole variable domain DAGVTQSPTHLIKTRGQQVTLRCSPKSGHDTVSWYQQALGQGPQFIFQYYEEEERQRGNFPDRFSGHQFPNYSSELNVNALLLGDSALYLCASSWGHIGSSGNTIYFGEGSWLTVV.